This T cell receptor (beta chain) appears in the sequencing data of a study of blood T cell repertoires in COVID-19. Study-level background: Samples taken during acute and convalescent COVID-19 were collected in the United States, Italy and Spain. T cells, B-cell-depleted T cells, or PBMCs supplied cDNA or gDNA.

Authors' analysis steps: Counts of nucleated cells, estimated from reference gene primer amplification, were obtained. Clones were sequenced by immunoSEQ multiplex PCR, and TCRdb holds only the in-frame ones, with some missing. That table is the source of V, J and clone size, and D and trimming were worked out from the DNA. The top ten hold more than 9% of the sample, which has 60,000 to 65,000 clones, 90% seen once. V was clipped by 4 bases and J by 3 bases, with 10 bases between them. This CDR3 region has 14 residues. The germline V gene has CDR1 SGHVS and CDR2 FQNEAQ. This clone appeared once. The genes are TRBV7-8 and TRBJ1-5; D perhaps matches TRBD1 (6 bases). The source material was peripheral blood. The sequence was collected from an elderly woman with active COVID-19. In DNA, the CDR3 is TGTGCCAGCAGCTGGGGACAAATCAATCAGCCCCAGCATTTT. Translated, it gives CASSWGQINQPQHF.